Listed here are 18 T cell receptor beta chains from one sample, sequenced in a study of blood T cell repertoires in COVID-19. Sequenced by immunoSEQ multiplex PCR; TCRdb stores in-frame clones only, minus some. The sample lists under 300,000 clones, more than 80% occurring once. The sequencing input was PBMCs or T cells enriched from blood (not recorded which). All receptors derive from a woman between 18 and 29 years old who had recovered from COVID-19.

The chain joins TRBV5-5 to TRBJ1-2, with D possibly TRBD1 on 5 matching bases. This CDR3 has 16 amino acids. CDR1 and CDR2 from the germline V gene are SGHKS and YYEKEE (reference sequence). Trimming removed 0 bases from V and 2 bases from J, with 14 bases in between. The CDR3 loop is CASSLVSFPGNYGYTF. CDR3 in DNA: TGTGCCAGCAGCTTGGTTTCTTTTCCAGGGAACTATGGCTACACCTTC. Drawing the rest from reference TRBV5-5 and TRBJ1-2, the complete variable domain is DAGVTQSPTHLIKTRGQQVTLRCSPISGHKSVSWYQQVLGQGPQFIFQYYEKEERGRGNFPDRFSARQFPNYSSELNVNALLLGDSALYLCASSLVSFPGNYGYTFGSGTRLTVV.

This chain connects TRBV6-1 to TRBJ2-7, with D tentatively TRBD1 (6 bases). The CDR3 is 15 amino acids. Germline CDR1 and CDR2: MNHNS and SASEGT. The V end lost 2 bases, the J end lost 4 bases, and 15 bases lay between the germline ends. In DNA form, the CDR3 reads TGTGCCAGCAGTGAAAGGATAGGGACATCTTACGAGCAGTACTTC. Encoded protein: CASSERIGTSYEQYF.

The chain combines TRBV20-1 with TRBJ2-5, with no clear D. Deletions cut 3 bases from V and 5 bases from J, with 13 bases between. Germline CDR1 and CDR2: DFQATT and SNEGSKA (reference sequence). CDR3 length: 13 amino acids. CDR3 in DNA: TGCAGTGCTAGTGTTCCCTTCCGGGAGACCCAGTACTTC. Protein: CSASVPFRETQYF.

V usage is TRBV7-8 and J usage is TRBJ1-1; D possibly corresponds to TRBD1 (6 bases). This CDR3 region has 13 residues. Germline assignment: CDR1 SGHVS and CDR2 FQNEAQ. With 5 bases removed from V and 11 bases from J, the gap between germline ends came to 18 bases. Here the CDR3 DNA reads TGTGCCAGCAGCCCGGGGCGGGGGGCTCAGGCTTTCTTT. It is translated as CASSPGRGAQAFF.

This chain joins TRBV19 and TRBJ1-2, with 8 bases aligning to TRBD1. Germline assignment: CDR1 LNHDA and CDR2 SQIVND (reference sequence). V gave up 4 bases and J gave up 6 bases; unmatched junction bases: 13. The CDR3 loop spans 16 amino acids. The CDR3 DNA follows: TGTGCCAGTAGTAAAGGACAGGGTGAAGGAATCCATGGCTACACCTTC. Translation gives CASSKGQGEGIHGYTF.

V and J are TRBV24-1 and TRBJ1-2; the D gene is possibly TRBD1 (5 bases). This CDR3 has 13 amino acids. The V and J ends lost 4 bases and 8 bases respectively, with 13 bases between them. The germline CDR1 and CDR2 sequences are KGHDR and SFDVKD. Here the CDR3 DNA reads TGTGCCACCAGTGAAGGGGCCGCCGGGGGCTACACCTTC. Amino acids: CATSEGAAGGYTF.

Of note for this clone: The same CDR3 is also encoded by other DNA sequences in this sample. V is TRBV7-9 and J is TRBJ1-5; TRBD1 might be the D (6 bases). The CDR3 has 14 residues. Looked up from germline, CDR1 is SEHNR and CDR2 is FQNEAQ (reference sequence). V dropped 2 bases and J dropped 4 bases, with 9 bases sitting between them. CDR3 sequence reads: CASSLSTGNQPQHF. CDR3 in DNA: TGTGCCAGCAGCTTATCTACAGGGAATCAGCCCCAGCATTTT.

The chain has TRBV4-1 and TRBJ2-2, with 9 bases fitting TRBD2. Germline V lookup: CDR1 MGHRA, CDR2 YSYEKL. There are 18 residues in the CDR3. The V and J ends lost 4 bases and 5 bases, in that order; junction bases with no gene match: 14. CDR3 region: CASSLTGGGASRTGELFF. CDR3 nucleotides: TGCGCCAGCAGCCTAACGGGCGGGGGGGCCTCGAGGACCGGGGAGCTGTTTTTT.

The chain couples TRBV12-5 to TRBJ1-1, with 7 nucleotides matching TRBD1. The V segment lost 1 base and the J segment 1 base; nucleotides outside the gene matches: 3. This CDR3 spans 15 amino acids. Per germline, CDR1 LGHNT and CDR2 FRNRAP. The CDR3 DNA follows: TGTGCTAGTGGTTTGGGACAGGGTCCGAACACTGAAGCTTTCTTT. Translating it yields CASGLGQGPNTEAFF.

Details on this clone: One junction end disagrees with the germline gene, perhaps due to a read error. The chain combines TRBV28 with TRBJ2-7; a weak D match, TRBD1 (6 bases). Germline CDR1 is MDHEN and CDR2 is SYDVKM. The length of the CDR3 is 14 residues. CDR3 in amino acids: CASSLSLLQGIYVF. CDR3 coding DNA: TGTGCCAGCAGTTTAAGCCTATTGCAGGGGATATACGTATTC.

CDR3 nucleotides: TGTGCCAGTAGTATGTCCCCTGACACTGAAGCTTTCTTT. It encodes CASSMSPDTEAFF. The chain employs TRBV19 and TRBJ1-1; unclear D gene. V was clipped by 3 bases and J by 3 bases, with 8 bases between them. The CDR3 spans 13 residues. Germline CDR1 and CDR2: LNHDA and SQIVND (reference sequence).

The rearrangement joins TRBV19 to TRBJ1-2, with 7 nucleotides matching TRBD1. CDR1 LNHDA and CDR2 SQIVND come from the germline V gene (reference sequence). Losses at the gene ends were 2 bases for V and 5 bases for J; bases not matched to a gene: 14. The CDR3 sequence is 17 residues long. The CDR3: CASSIRQGGTLGYGYTF. For the CDR3, the DNA is TGTGCCAGTAGTATAAGACAGGGCGGTACCCTAGGGTATGGCTACACCTTC.

The genes are TRBV19 and TRBJ1-2; 7 bases line up with TRBD1. The CDR3 contains 13 residues. Germline V gene lookup returns CDR1 LNHDA and CDR2 SQIVND (reference sequence). The V segment lost 4 bases and the J segment 8 bases; nucleotides outside the gene matches: 7. In DNA form, the CDR3 reads TGTGCCAGTAGTACCTTACAGGGGACGGGCTACACCTTC. Encoded protein: CASSTLQGTGYTF.

The chain recombines TRBV7-2 with TRBJ2-7, with D unclear. From germline, CDR1 is SGHTA and CDR2 FQGNSA. This CDR3 is 14 amino acids long. The V end lost 2 bases, the J end lost 0 bases, and 8 bases lay between the germline ends. The CDR3 nucleotides are TGTGCCAGCAGCTTATTTGAGAGCTCCTACGAGCAGTACTTC. Its translation: CASSLFESSYEQYF.

This rearrangement joins TRBV5-4 to TRBJ1-1; D ambiguous. Germline values: CDR1 SGHNT, CDR2 YYREEE (reference sequence). There are 15 residues in the CDR3. Trimming pared 4 bases from V and 3 bases from J, leaving 16 bases between. The CDR3 spells CASSPFARRDTEAFF. Written as DNA, the CDR3 is TGTGCCAGCAGCCCGTTTGCCAGGAGGGACACTGAAGCTTTCTTT.

The V and J genes are TRBV15 and TRBJ2-3, with D perhaps TRBD2 (6 bases). From germline, CDR1 is LNHNV and CDR2 YYDKDF (reference sequence). This CDR3 comprises 14 residues. The V and J ends lost 6 bases and 0 bases respectively, with 10 bases between them. CDR3 amino acids: CATREGISTDTQYF. The CDR3 nucleotides read TGTGCCACCAGGGAGGGGATAAGCACAGATACGCAGTATTTT.

The chain couples TRBV27 to TRBJ2-7; D may be TRBD2 (5 bases). V gave up 6 bases and J gave up 4 bases, with 16 bases separating them. Germline V lookup: CDR1 MNHEY, CDR2 SMNVEV (reference sequence). The length of the CDR3 is 14 residues. The CDR3 sequence is CASSPGLSLYEQYF. The CDR3 region has the DNA TGTGCCAGCAGCCCAGGACTTTCTTTATACGAGCAGTACTTC.

V is TRBV6-5 and J is TRBJ1-2; the D is unclear. This CDR3 region has 12 residues. V was clipped by 0 bases and J by 5 bases, with 4 bases between them. Germline CDR1 is MNHEY and CDR2 is SVGAGI. Written as DNA, the CDR3 is TGTGCCAGCAGTTACTCCGGGTATGGCTACACCTTC. As protein: CASSYSGYGYTF.